Here is one T cell receptor (beta chain) with its context. TCRdb processed the 5' RACE reads anew with MiXCR; each CDR3 protein has one entry. Of 500,000 to 600,000 distinct CDR3 sequences listed, around 20% were seen once; the top ten hold about 0.91%. This specimen comes from a study of identical twins. This CDR3 region has 15 residues. Germline CDR1 and CDR2: SGHTA and FQGNSA. J lost 0 bases, V lost 5 bases, and 6 bases had no gene match. These data also formed part of another study, on T cells expressing NK-cell markers. As that report states: HCMV specificity was not established for the expanded NKG2C+ T cell clones.

This TCR was recovered from a woman aged 18-29 years in good health. Sequenced material: CD4+ T cells sorted from blood. The V call is TRBV7-2, the J call TRBJ1-1; 7 bases are a match to TRBD1. The CDR3, as DNA: TGTGCCAGCAGCCGGCCGGGACAGTTGAACACTGAAGCTTTCTTT. Translated, it gives CASSRPGQLNTEAFF.